Listed below are T cell receptor beta chains from one sample, sequenced in a study of cytomegalovirus exposure and HLA in healthy donors. Here immunoSEQ multiplex PCR was the method, and the copy in TCRdb shows in-frame clones only, minus some. The table records more than 150,000 clones, about 82% of them present only once. Material for sequencing was PBMCs. The receptors derive from a man between 18 and 35 years old in good health and CMV-seronegative. The conserved cysteine and the conserved F or W are not part of the CDR3 here.

>TRBV27|TRBJ2-7|15
ASSLRASGTTTYEQY
>TRBV4-2|TRBJ2-3|12
ASSQDSGPSPQY
>TRBV9|TRBJ2-5|15
ASSVAGTSGSVVTQY
>TRBV19|TRBJ1-4|13
ASSLTGATNEKLF
>TRBV18|TRBJ2-7|12
ASSPQGGGYEQY
>TRBV28|TRBJ1-1|14
ASSLVPGTGGDEAF
>TRBV7-2|TRBJ1-1|12
ASSLGGSNTEAF
>TRBV5-1|TRBJ1-6|14
ASSLAPGRDNSPLH
>TRBV2|TRBJ2-1|10
ASSEGWEEQF
>TRBV28|TRBJ2-3|10
ASSLPGDTQY
>TRBV7-2|TRBJ1-1|13
ASSPRGGINTEAF
>TRBV10-3|TRBJ1-3|14
AIKEARWPSGNTIY
>TRBV2|TRBJ2-7|10
ASRRASYEQY
>TRBV6-6|TRBJ2-7|13
ASYDAGQKTYEQY
>TRBV28|TRBJ1-1|12
ASSLGRGQLRAF
>TRBV28|TRBJ1-2|10
ASSFLGGGYT
>TRBV7-2|TRBJ2-2|14
ASSPGAGGPGGELF
>TRBV25-1|TRBJ2-3|13
ASSASGGGTDTQY
>TRBV5-1|TRBJ1-2|11
ASSLGGGDGYT
>TRBV19|TRBJ2-7|15
ASSISGGDSVSYEQY
>TRBV18|TRBJ2-7|11
ASSPPTSYEQY
>TRBV6-1|TRBJ2-6|16
ASSGPGQSHSGANVLT
>TRBV7-8|TRBJ2-6|14
ASSLNPGSGANVLT
>TRBV30|TRBJ1-1|11
AWRATGGTEAF